Listed below are T cell receptor beta chains from one sample, sequenced in a study of regulatory and conventional T cells in breast cancer. TCRdb re-called the PCR reads through MiXCR, storing one row per CDR3 protein. The profile covers about 1,400 distinct CDR3 sequences, with approximately 70% appearing a single time and 5.1% taken by the ten largest. The sample comprised regulatory T cells from blood. The receptors stem from a female donor in good health. The CDR3 runs from the conserved cysteine through the conserved F or W. D genes are given only for firm matches. Not all rows give a size; the values are once, few, many and, for expanded clones, a class.

clone_size	v_call	j_call	d_call	cdr3_nt	cdr3_aa
once	TRBV4-1	TRBJ1-1	TRBD1	TGCGCCAGCAGCTACAGGGACAGCACTGAAGCTTTCTTT	CASSYRDSTEAFF
-	TRBV5-4	TRBJ2-5	-	TGTGCCAGCAGTTCGGGGTTGGCTCAAGAGACCCAGTACTTC	CASSSGLAQETQYF
-	TRBV5-1	TRBJ2-7	TRBD1	TGCGCCAGCAGGCTTGACGGACAGGGCCTACCGAGCAGTTACTTC	CASRLDGQGLPSSYF
-	TRBV18	TRBJ1-3	-	TGTGCCAGCTCACCAACGGGGAACTCTGGAAACACCATATATTTT	CASSPTGNSGNTIYF
few	TRBV28	TRBJ2-7	TRBD2	TGTGCCAGCAGCTGGACTAGGAGCTCCTACGAGCAGTACTTC	CASSWTRSSYEQYF
-	TRBV20-1	TRBJ2-7	-	TGCAGTGCTTCGGGAGAAAGTGGGTACGAGCAGTACTTC	CSASGESGYEQYF
-	TRBV2	TRBJ1-5	-	TGTGCCAGCGGAGGGGGGACTCAGCCCCAGCATTTT	CASGGGTQPQHF
few	TRBV6-5	TRBJ1-3	-	TGTGCCAGCAGTATGACATCCCCGGGGCACTCTGGAAACACCATATATTTT	CASSMTSPGHSGNTIYF
-	TRBV4-1	TRBJ2-1	TRBD2	TGCGCCAGCAGCCAAGATGTAGCGGGAGGGTTTAGTGAGCAGTTCTTC	CASSQDVAGGFSEQFF
-	TRBV3-1	TRBJ1-2	-	TGTGCCAGCAGCCAAGAACCTACAATCTATGGCTACACCTTC	CASSQEPTIYGYTF
few	TRBV6-5	TRBJ1-6	-	TGTGCCAGCAGACGGAGTGTGGATTCACCCCTCCACTTT	CASRRSVDSPLHF
few	TRBV6-1	TRBJ2-1	-	TGTGCCAGCAGTCCCGGGTTATACAATGAGCAGTTCTTC	CASSPGLYNEQFF